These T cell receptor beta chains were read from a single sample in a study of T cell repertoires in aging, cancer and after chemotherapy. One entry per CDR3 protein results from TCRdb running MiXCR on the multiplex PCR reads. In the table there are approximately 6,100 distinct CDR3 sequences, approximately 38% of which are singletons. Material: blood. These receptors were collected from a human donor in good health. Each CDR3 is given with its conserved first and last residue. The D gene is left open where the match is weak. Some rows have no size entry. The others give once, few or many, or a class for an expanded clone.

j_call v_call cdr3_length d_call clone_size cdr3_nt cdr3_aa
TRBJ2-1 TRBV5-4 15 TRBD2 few TGTGCCAGCAGCTTGGTCATCGGGGGGGCCGTAGCGAGGTTCTTC CASSLVIGGAVARFF
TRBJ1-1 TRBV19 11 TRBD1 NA TGTGCCAGTATCAGGGGGCGCGGGGATTTCTTT CASIRGRGDFF
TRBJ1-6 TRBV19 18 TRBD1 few TGTGCCAGTAGGGGACAGGGCCCCGGCCGTGCGGGTAATTCACCCCTCCACTTT CASRGQGPGRAGNSPLHF
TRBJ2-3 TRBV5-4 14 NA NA TGTGCCAGCAGCTTGGGGACTCAAACAGATACGCAGTATTTT CASSLGTQTDTQYF
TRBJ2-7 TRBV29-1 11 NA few TGCAGCGCTTCTGACGGCTACGAGCAGTACTTC CSASDGYEQYF
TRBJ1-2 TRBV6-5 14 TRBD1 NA TGTGCCAGCAGTGACCAGGGGGGCGGGATTGGCTACACCTTC CASSDQGGGIGYTF
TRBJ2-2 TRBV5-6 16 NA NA TGTGTCAGCAGCTTGGCCATGCGGGGGAACACCGGGGAGCTGTTTTTT CVSSLAMRGNTGELFF
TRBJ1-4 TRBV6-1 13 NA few TGTGCCAGCAGTAGGGGGGAGAATGAAAAACTGTTTTTT CASSRGENEKLFF
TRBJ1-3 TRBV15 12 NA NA TGTGCCACCAGCTACTCTGGAAACACCATATATTTT CATSYSGNTIYF
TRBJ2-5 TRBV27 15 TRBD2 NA TGTGCCAGCAGTTTGTCTCGAGCGGGGGCTGAGACCCAGTACTTC CASSLSRAGAETQYF
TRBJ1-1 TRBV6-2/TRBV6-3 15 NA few TGTGCCAGCAATGGACCGGGGCCGAAGGGCACTGAAGCTTTCTTT CASNGPGPKGTEAFF
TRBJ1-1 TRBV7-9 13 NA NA TGTGCCAGCAGCTTAGAGGTTGGGTTAGGGGCTTTCTTT CASSLEVGLGAFF
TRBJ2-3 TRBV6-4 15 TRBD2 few TGTGCCAGCAGTGACGGGACTAGCGGGGGGGGTACGCAGTATTTT CASSDGTSGGGTQYF
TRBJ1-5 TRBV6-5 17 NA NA TGTGCCAGCAGTTTCCCACCTGGGGGCTGGAGCAATCAGCCCCAGCATTTT CASSFPPGGWSNQPQHF
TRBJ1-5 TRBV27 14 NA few TGTGCCAGCAGTTTTAGACGGAGCAATCAGCCCCAGCATTTT CASSFRRSNQPQHF
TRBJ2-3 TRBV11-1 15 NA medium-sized TGTGCCAGCAGCTTCGCAGGGGACCGCACAGATACGCAGTATTTT CASSFAGDRTDTQYF
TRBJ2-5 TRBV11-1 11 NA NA TGTGCCAGCAGCAGACAAGAGACCCAGTACTTC CASSRQETQYF
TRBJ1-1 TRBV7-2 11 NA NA TGTGCCAGCAGCTACTTCACTGAAGCTTTCTTT CASSYFTEAFF
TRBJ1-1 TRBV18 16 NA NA TGTGCCAGCTCGCGTAACCCGTATCAGGGTGGTACTGAAGCTTTCTTT CASSRNPYQGGTEAFF
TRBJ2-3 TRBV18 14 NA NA TGTGCCAGCTCACCTTCAATTGGCGCAGATACGCAGTATTTT CASSPSIGADTQYF
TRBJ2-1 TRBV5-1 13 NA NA TGCGCCAGCAGCTCACTAGCATACAATGAGCAGTTCTTC CASSSLAYNEQFF
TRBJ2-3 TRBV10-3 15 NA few TGTGCCATCAGAACAGGGGAGGGAGTCACAGATACGCAGTATTTT CAIRTGEGVTDTQYF
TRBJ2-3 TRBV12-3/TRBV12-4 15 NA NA TGTGCCAGCAGTTTGAGTGGGGCATGGGAAGATACGCAGTATTTT CASSLSGAWEDTQYF
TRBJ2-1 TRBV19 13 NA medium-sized TGTGCCAGTAGCCCCAGAGTGACCTATGAGCAGTTCTTC CASSPRVTYEQFF
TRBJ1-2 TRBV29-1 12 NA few TGCAGCGCCGGCGGGGGGACTGATGGCTACACCTTC CSAGGGTDGYTF
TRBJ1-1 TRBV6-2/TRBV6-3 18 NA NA TGTGCCAGCAGTTACGTTATTTGGACAGATGCTTCGAACACTGAAGCTTTCTTT CASSYVIWTDASNTEAFF
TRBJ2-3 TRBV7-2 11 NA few TGTGCCAGCAGCTGGACAGATACGCAGTATTTT CASSWTDTQYF
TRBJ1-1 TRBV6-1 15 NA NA TGTGCCAGCAGTGAATGGTCCCGGGTATACACTGAAGCTTTCTTT CASSEWSRVYTEAFF
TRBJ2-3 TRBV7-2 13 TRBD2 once TGTGCCAGCGGGGGGGGTGGGACAGATACGCAGTATTTT CASGGGGTDTQYF
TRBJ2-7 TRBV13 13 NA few TGTGCCAGCAGCTTATATCAGATCGACGAGCAGTACTTC CASSLYQIDEQYF
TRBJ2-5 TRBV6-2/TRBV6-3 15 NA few TGTGCCAGCAGTTACGCTACGGGCGGACCGCCGACCCAGTACTTC CASSYATGGPPTQYF
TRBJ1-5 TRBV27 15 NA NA TGTGCCAGCAGTTTAAGTGTTCTGGGAGATCAGCCCCAGCATTTT CASSLSVLGDQPQHF
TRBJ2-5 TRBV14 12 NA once TGTGCCAGCGGAGGGCATGGGGAGACCCAGTACTTC CASGGHGETQYF
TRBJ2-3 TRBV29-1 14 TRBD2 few TGCAGCGTTCTTTTCCGACTAGCGGAGTTTCCGCAGTATTTT CSVLFRLAEFPQYF
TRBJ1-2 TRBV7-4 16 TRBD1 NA TGTGCCAGCAGACCAGCCCCAGGGACAGGGGACTATGGCTACACCTTC CASRPAPGTGDYGYTF
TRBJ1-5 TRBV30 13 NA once TGTGCCTGGAGTGGTGGTAGCAATCAGCCCCAGCATTTT CAWSGGSNQPQHF
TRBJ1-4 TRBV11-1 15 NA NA TGTGCCAGCAGCTTAGCCAGGTCGGTTGGAGAAAAACTGTTTTTT CASSLARSVGEKLFF
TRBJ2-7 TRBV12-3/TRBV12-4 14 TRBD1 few TGTGCCAGCAGCCGCGGAGGACAGGGATCCGAGCAGTACTTC CASSRGGQGSEQYF
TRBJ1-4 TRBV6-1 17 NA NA TGTGCCAGCAGTGAAGCTACAGGGAATCCCGCTAATGAAAAACTGTTTTTT CASSEATGNPANEKLFF
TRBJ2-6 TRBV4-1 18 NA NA TGCGCCAGCAGCCACGCTTACGACGGGCGCTCTGGGGCCAACGTCCTGACTTTC CASSHAYDGRSGANVLTF
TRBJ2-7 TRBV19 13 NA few TGTGCCAGTAGTATGTCGCATATAGGCGAGCAGTACTTC CASSMSHIGEQYF
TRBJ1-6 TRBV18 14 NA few TGTGCCAGCTCACCCGCAGGTCAGAATTCACCCCTCCACTTT CASSPAGQNSPLHF
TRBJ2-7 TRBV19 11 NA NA TGTGCCAGTAGCACTGGCTACGAGCAGTACTTC CASSTGYEQYF
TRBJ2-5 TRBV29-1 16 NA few TGCAGCGTTGACCTCCCTACCGGGAGATACCAAGAGACCCAGTACTTC CSVDLPTGRYQETQYF
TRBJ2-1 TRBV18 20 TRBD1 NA TGTGCCAGCTCAGACAAATCCGGGACAGGGGCCAGGTCGAGTTACAATGAGCAGTTCTTC CASSDKSGTGARSSYNEQFF
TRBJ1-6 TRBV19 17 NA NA TGTGCCAGTAGCCTTTTACCCGGCCAGGGGTTTGATTCACCCCTCCACTTT CASSLLPGQGFDSPLHF
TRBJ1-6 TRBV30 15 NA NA TGTGCCTGGAGTGTACTCGGGAGGGAGAATTCACCCCTCCACTTT CAWSVLGRENSPLHF
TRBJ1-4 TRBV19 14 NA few TGTGCCAGTAGTATCAGGGGCCCCAATGAAAAACTGTTTTTT CASSIRGPNEKLFF